This T cell receptor beta chain was retrieved from a study of radiotherapy plus CTLA-4 blockade in lung cancer. Study overall: An objective response was seen in 15% to 20% of patients, and disease control in 30% to 35%. The study's findings and limits: After treatment with radiotherapy plus ipilimumab, TCR clones that came from the tumor expanded in blood.

Chemo-refractory metastatic non-small-cell lung cancer patients were treated with focal radiation plus CTLA-4 blockade with ipilimumab. The CDR3 runs 15 residues. Germline-derived CDR1 and CDR2 are SGHRS and YFSETQ. The V and J ends lost 4 bases and 1 base respectively, with 9 bases between them. Regarding this clone: The antigen is not known.

The table came from immunoSEQ multiplex PCR; TCRdb's copy has only in-frame clones and leaves some out. The sample holds tens of thousands of clones, around nine tenths seen once. The sequenced sample was peripheral blood, obtained from a patient treated with radiotherapy plus ipilimumab. This clonotype originated in a human donor with non-small cell lung cancer that progressed on radiotherapy plus ipilimumab. This rearrangement joins TRBV5-1 to TRBJ2-6; weak D call: TRBD1 (6 bases). CDR3 nucleotides: TGCGCCAGCAGCGGAACAGGGTCTGGGGCCAACGTCCTGACTTTC. Encoded protein: CASSGTGSGANVLTF.